This entry concerns a single T cell receptor (beta chain). TCRdb keeps only in-frame clones here, not all; method: immunoSEQ multiplex PCR. The sample has 8,500 to 10,000 clones, roughly 72% seen once; the top ten hold more than 20%. The source of the sample is a study of T cell clones after liver transplantation. Study details: Post-transplant blood was tracked for graft-donor-reactive T cell clones identified in a pre-transplant mixed lymphocyte reaction. Three of eight recipients were HCV-positive; others had non-autoimmune, non-viral indications. At least one year of complete immunosuppression withdrawal without enzymes over twice normal defined tolerance. Draws occurred before transplant, before withdrawal, and after complete or failed withdrawal.

The source material was CD8+ T cells from blood, sampled at the approximately 15-month timepoint. The origin of this receptor is a human patient who received a liver transplant. T cells may partly derive from the graft donor.

CDR3 bases: TGTGCCAGCAGCCCAGAAGGACAGAGGATGGATGGCTACACCTTC. Protein sequence: CASSPEGQRMDGYTF. The chain employs TRBV27 and TRBJ1-2, with a weak D call TRBD1 (6 bases). The CDR3 is made up of 15 amino acids. Germline V gene sequence: CDR1 MNHEY, CDR2 SMNVEV (reference sequence). Trimming stripped 6 bases from V and 6 bases from J, with 20 bases between.